This TCR beta chain emerged from a study of PD-1 blockade in mismatch repair-deficient tumors. Study summary: All were previously treated, progressing patients with some twelve mismatch repair-deficient cancer types.

Measured with immunoSEQ multiplex PCR; TCRdb has only the in-frame clones, and not every one. The sample has 30,000 to 45,000 clones, 65% to 85% seen once; the top ten hold approximately 1.1%. Every patient had mismatch repair deficiency by PCR or immunohistochemistry. The TCR-sequenced patients were a few responders to pembrolizumab. Study results and limitations: Rapid post-treatment expansion, then contraction, generally preceding radiologic response, marked tumor-resident clones.

From germline, CDR1 is SGHNT and CDR2 YENEEA. After removal of 1 base from V and 2 bases from J, the junction contained 5 bases not matched to a gene. The CDR3 is 16 amino acids. On this clone: The antigen is unknown.

This TCR came from an adult with mismatch repair-deficient cancer. The sample in question was PBMCs, obtained approximately 41 weeks after starting pembrolizumab. The V call is TRBV11-3, the J call TRBJ1-3, with 7 bases lining up with TRBD1. The CDR3 nucleotides read TGTGCCAGCAGCTTAGTAGCAAGGGGGCCTGGAAACACCATATATTTT. It translates to CASSLVARGPGNTIYF.